Listed below are T cell receptor beta chains from one sample, sequenced in a study of blood T cell repertoires in COVID-19. The table came from immunoSEQ multiplex PCR; TCRdb's copy has only in-frame clones and leaves some out. Seen here are over 65,000 clones, roughly 90% observed once, and the top ten hold about a tenth. The sample comprised peripheral blood. These receptors were collected from a human donor in a cohort sampled during active COVID-19. Both conserved end residues are trimmed from each CDR3. Fields, in order: CDR3 protein, CDR3 length, D gene, J gene, V gene. A D gene is named only where the DNA matches it firmly.

ASSLEWGRETQY,12,-,TRBJ2-5,TRBV11-2
ASSENVGRQETQY,13,-,TRBJ2-5,TRBV6-1
ASSGSGERWREQY,13,TRBD2,TRBJ2-7,TRBV28
ASSQTPTGAETQY,13,TRBD1,TRBJ2-5,TRBV7-8
ASNSGNNNEQF,11,TRBD2,TRBJ2-1,TRBV28
ASSKGGGGEAF,11,-,TRBJ1-1,TRBV21-1
ASSLHSPYEQY,11,-,TRBJ2-7,TRBV5-1
ASSLLKDRSTDTQY,14,-,TRBJ2-3,TRBV7-2
ASSPPWTGEAF,11,-,TRBJ1-1,TRBV12-1
ASSLRGPGLADDEQF,15,TRBD2,TRBJ2-1,TRBV7-8
ASSAGQNTGELF,12,-,TRBJ2-2,TRBV6-4
SVENGYEQY,9,-,TRBJ2-7,TRBV29-1
ASSPSRVSASYGYT,14,-,TRBJ1-2,TRBV4-1
SVRTDLNTGELF,12,-,TRBJ2-2,TRBV29-1
ATSRTGPSGNTIY,13,TRBD1,TRBJ1-3,TRBV15
ASRRSDSNYGYT,12,-,TRBJ1-2,TRBV11-2
ASSAGTGNEKLF,12,TRBD1,TRBJ1-4,TRBV2
ASSVVSSSYNEQF,13,-,TRBJ2-1,TRBV9
ASSLGTGRTGELF,13,TRBD1,TRBJ2-2,TRBV5-1
ASSLDAGVYNEQF,13,TRBD2,TRBJ2-1,TRBV11-2
ASSFATSGTYSYEQY,15,TRBD2,TRBJ2-7,TRBV27
ASSLVLGNNEQF,12,-,TRBJ2-1,TRBV5-4
ASSLVPSSGGNQPQH,15,-,TRBJ1-5,TRBV5-1
ASSQGSPGDTQY,12,-,TRBJ2-3,TRBV4-2
ASSAERLGYT,10,-,TRBJ1-2,TRBV2
ASSFRAGGPSDTQY,14,TRBD2,TRBJ2-3,TRBV5-1
ASSTGGGSNTEAF,13,-,TRBJ1-1,TRBV18
ASSPVTGVNEQF,12,TRBD1,TRBJ2-1,TRBV18
SATRGIEQF,9,-,TRBJ2-1,TRBV20-1
ASSHPHHQETQY,12,-,TRBJ2-5,TRBV3-1/TRBV3-2
ASSQEGTGDYEQY,13,TRBD1,TRBJ2-7,TRBV4-3
SIRVGANTDTQY,12,-,TRBJ2-3,TRBV29-1
ASSRQLAGGPDQETQY,16,TRBD2,TRBJ2-5,TRBV4-1
AIQGDEQY,8,-,TRBJ2-7,TRBV21-1
ASSLLTGRESEQY,13,-,TRBJ2-7,TRBV5-1
SASSGSGGYT,10,-,TRBJ1-2,TRBV20-1
ASSPRQGPDYEQY,13,TRBD1,TRBJ2-7,TRBV7-2
ASSLEVAAAYNEQF,14,-,TRBJ2-1,TRBV11-2
ASSPGGLSDEQF,12,-,TRBJ2-1,TRBV5-4
ASSSPLGSYEQY,12,-,TRBJ2-7,TRBV19
ASRPSTGGSTEAF,13,TRBD1,TRBJ1-1,TRBV27
AIMSQGSEQY,10,-,TRBJ2-7,TRBV10-3
ASSLVPGQGWDEQF,14,TRBD1,TRBJ2-1,TRBV5-5